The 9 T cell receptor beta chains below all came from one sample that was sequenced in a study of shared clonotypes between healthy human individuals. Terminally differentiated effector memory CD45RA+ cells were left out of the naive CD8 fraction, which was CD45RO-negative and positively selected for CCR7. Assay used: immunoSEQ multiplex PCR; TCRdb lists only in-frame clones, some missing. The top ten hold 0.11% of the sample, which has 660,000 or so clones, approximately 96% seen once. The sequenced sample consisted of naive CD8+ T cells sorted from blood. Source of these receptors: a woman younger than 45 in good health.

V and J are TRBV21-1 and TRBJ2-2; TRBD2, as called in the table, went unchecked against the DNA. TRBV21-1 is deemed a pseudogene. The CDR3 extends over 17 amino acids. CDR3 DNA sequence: TGTGCCAGCAGCAAATGCGGGAGGCCGGAGGGCACCGGGGAGCTGTTTTTT. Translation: CASSKCGRPEGTGELFF.

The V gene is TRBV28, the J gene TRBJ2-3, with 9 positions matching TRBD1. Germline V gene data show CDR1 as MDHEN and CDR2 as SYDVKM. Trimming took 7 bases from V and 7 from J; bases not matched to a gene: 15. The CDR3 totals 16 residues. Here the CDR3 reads CASTHQRDRALYTQYF. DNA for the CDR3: TGTGCCAGCACCCACCAGAGGGACAGGGCTTTGTATACGCAGTATTTT.

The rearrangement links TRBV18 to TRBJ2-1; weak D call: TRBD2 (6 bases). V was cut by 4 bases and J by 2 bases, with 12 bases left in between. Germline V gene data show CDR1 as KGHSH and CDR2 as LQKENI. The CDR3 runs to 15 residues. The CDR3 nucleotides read TGTGCCAGCTCACTCACTAGCAAGGCCTACAATGAGCAGTTCTTC. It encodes CASSLTSKAYNEQFF.

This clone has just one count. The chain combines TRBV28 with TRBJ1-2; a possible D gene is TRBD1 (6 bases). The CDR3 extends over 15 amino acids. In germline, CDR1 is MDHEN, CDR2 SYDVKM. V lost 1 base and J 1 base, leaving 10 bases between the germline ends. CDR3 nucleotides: TGTGCCAGCAGTTTATCAGGGGACCTTAACTATGGCTACACCTTC. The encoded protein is CASSLSGDLNYGYTF.

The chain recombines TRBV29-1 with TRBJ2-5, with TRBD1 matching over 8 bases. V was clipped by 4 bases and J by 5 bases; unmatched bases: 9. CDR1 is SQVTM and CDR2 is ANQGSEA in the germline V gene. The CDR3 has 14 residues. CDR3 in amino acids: CSVGQGAVGETQYF. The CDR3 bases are TGCAGCGTTGGTCAGGGGGCAGTGGGCGAGACCCAGTACTTC.

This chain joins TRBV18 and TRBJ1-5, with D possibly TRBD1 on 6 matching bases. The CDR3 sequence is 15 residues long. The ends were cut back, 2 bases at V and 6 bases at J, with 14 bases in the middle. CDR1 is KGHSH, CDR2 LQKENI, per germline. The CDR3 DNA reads TGTGCCAGCTCACCAGGCACAGGGTTGGGTCAGCCCCAGCATTTT. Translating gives CASSPGTGLGQPQHF. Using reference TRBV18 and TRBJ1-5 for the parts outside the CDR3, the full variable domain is NAGVMQNPRHLVRRRGQEARLRCSPMKGHSHVYWYRQLPEEGLKFMVYLQKENIIDESGMPKERFSAEFPKEGPSILRIQQVVRGDSAAYFCASSPGTGLGQPQHFGDGTRLSIL.

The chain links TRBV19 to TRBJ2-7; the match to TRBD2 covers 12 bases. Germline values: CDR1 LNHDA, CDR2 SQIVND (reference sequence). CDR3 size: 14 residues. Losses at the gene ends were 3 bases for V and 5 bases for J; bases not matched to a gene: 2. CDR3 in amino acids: CASSMTSGSHEQYF. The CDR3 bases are TGTGCCAGTAGTATGACTAGCGGGAGCCACGAGCAGTACTTC. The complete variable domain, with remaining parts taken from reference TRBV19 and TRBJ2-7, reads DGGITQSPKYLFRKEGQNVTLSCEQNLNHDAMYWYRQDPGQGLRLIYYSQIVNDFQKGDIAEGYSVSREKKESFPLTVTSAQKNPTAFYLCASSMTSGSHEQYFGPGTRLTVT.

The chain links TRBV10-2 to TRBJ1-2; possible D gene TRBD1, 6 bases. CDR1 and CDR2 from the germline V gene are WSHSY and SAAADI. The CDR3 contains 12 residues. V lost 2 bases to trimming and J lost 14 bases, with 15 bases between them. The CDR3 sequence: CASSEAGGLQTF. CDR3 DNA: TGCGCCAGCAGTGAGGCCGGGGGCCTCCAGACCTTC.

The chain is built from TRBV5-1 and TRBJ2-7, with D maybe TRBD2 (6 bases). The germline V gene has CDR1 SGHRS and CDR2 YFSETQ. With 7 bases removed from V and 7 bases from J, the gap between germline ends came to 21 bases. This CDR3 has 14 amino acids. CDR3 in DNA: TGCGCCAGCGCCTCGGGGACTTCTCCCGAGGAGCAGTACTTC. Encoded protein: CASASGTSPEEQYF.